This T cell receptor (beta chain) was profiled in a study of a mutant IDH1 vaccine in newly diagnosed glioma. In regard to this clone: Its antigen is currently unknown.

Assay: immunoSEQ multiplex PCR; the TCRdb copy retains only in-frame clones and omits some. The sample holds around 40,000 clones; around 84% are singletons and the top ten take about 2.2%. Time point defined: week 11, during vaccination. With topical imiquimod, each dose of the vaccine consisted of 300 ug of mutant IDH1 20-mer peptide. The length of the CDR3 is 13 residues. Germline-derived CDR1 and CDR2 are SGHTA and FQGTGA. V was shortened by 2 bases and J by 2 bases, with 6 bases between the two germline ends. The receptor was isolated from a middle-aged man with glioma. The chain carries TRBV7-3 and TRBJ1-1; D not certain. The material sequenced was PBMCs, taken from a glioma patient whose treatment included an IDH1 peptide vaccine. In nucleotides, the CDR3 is TGTGCCAGCAGCTTAGAGGGTAACACTGAAGCTTTCTTT. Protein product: CASSLEGNTEAFF.